The 21 T cell receptor beta chains given below trace back to one sample, sequenced in a study of PD-L1 blockade in urothelial cancer. Indicated time point: peripheral blood 6 weeks after treatment start. Produced via immunoSEQ multiplex PCR; TCRdb's table is partial and in-frame only. The sample contains about 45,000 clones, 83% of which appear only once. The source material was PBMCs, sampled around atezolizumab (anti-PD-L1) treatment. The origin of the receptors is a man in his 60s with urothelial cancer.

The chain has TRBV11-3 and TRBJ2-2; a weak D match, TRBD2 (5 bases). The CDR3 runs to 14 residues. CDR1 SGHNT and CDR2 YENEEA come from the germline V gene. V gave up 3 bases and J gave up 4 bases, with 9 bases separating them. CDR3 protein: CASSLGGFTGELFF. The CDR3 DNA follows: TGTGCCAGCAGCTTGGGCGGGTTCACCGGGGAGCTGTTTTTT.

The V and J genes are TRBV19 and TRBJ2-1, with 8 bases identical to TRBD1. Germline V gives CDR1 LNHDA, CDR2 SQIVND (reference sequence). V dropped 4 bases and J dropped 3; count of bases not matched to a gene: 8. The CDR3 extends over 16 amino acids. The DNA of the CDR3 is TGTGCCAGTAGTACGTCGGGACAGGATTACTACAATGAGCAGTTCTTC. It codes for CASSTSGQDYYNEQFF.

The genes are TRBV7-9 and TRBJ1-1; 7 positions agree with TRBD1. Germline V gene lookup returns CDR1 SEHNR and CDR2 FQNEAQ (reference sequence). The CDR3 contains 16 residues. The junction had 9 bases not matched to a gene; V was cut back by 5 bases and J by 0 bases. CDR3 protein: CASSPDREWMNTEAFF. Written as DNA, the CDR3 is TGTGCCAGCAGCCCCGACAGGGAATGGATGAACACTGAAGCTTTCTTT.

The rearrangement joins TRBV7-8 to TRBJ2-1, with 7 nucleotides matching TRBD1. Germline CDR1 and CDR2: SGHVS and FQNEAQ. The CDR3 contains 16 residues. V dropped 0 bases and J dropped 8; count of bases not matched to a gene: 10. The CDR3 sequence: CASSLARQGHLDEQFF. For the CDR3, the DNA is TGTGCCAGCAGCTTAGCTCGACAGGGACATCTAGATGAGCAGTTCTTC.

This chain connects TRBV7-2 to TRBJ2-5; D possibly corresponds to TRBD2 (6 bases). The germline V gene has CDR1 SGHTA and CDR2 FQGNSA. CDR3 length: 15 amino acids. V dropped 1 base and J dropped 5 bases, with 14 bases sitting between them. Written as DNA, the CDR3 is TGTGCCAGCAGCTTAGTCCCCTCAGCGGGTGAGACCCAGTACTTC. Its protein product is CASSLVPSAGETQYF.

This clone was seen only a few times. This chain joins TRBV30 and TRBJ1-6; tentative D call: TRBD1 (6 bases). Germline V gene sequence: CDR1 GTSNPN, CDR2 SVGIG (reference sequence). The V gene lost 8 bases and the J gene lost 6 bases, with 14 bases spanning the gap. The CDR3 runs 13 residues. The CDR3 DNA reads TGTGCCCGGACAGAAACCTCTAATTCACCCCTCCACTTT. Protein sequence: CARTETSNSPLHF.

This chain links TRBV4-1 with TRBJ2-1; TRBD2 matches at 14 bases. The CDR3 runs to 16 residues. Germline CDR1 MGHRA, CDR2 YSYEKL. Germline trimming cut 5 bases from V and 8 bases from J; bases unmatched to any gene: 8. The CDR3 DNA sequence: TGCGCCAGCAGCTGGCGACTAGCGGGGGGGCTCGATGAGCAGTTCTTC. As protein: CASSWRLAGGLDEQFF.

The chain employs TRBV19 and TRBJ1-1, with unresolved D. Deletions cut 8 bases from V and 4 bases from J, with 8 bases between. Germline loops: CDR1 LNHDA, CDR2 SQIVND (reference sequence). The CDR3 spans 11 residues. CDR3 sequence reads: CASSRGTEAFF. DNA of the CDR3: TGTGCCAGTTCTCGGGGCACTGAAGCTTTCTTT.

The genes are TRBV6-5 and TRBJ2-7, with 8 bases aligning to TRBD2. The junction had 5 bases not matched to a gene; V was cut back by 5 bases and J by 2 bases. CDR1 is MNHEY, CDR2 SVGAGI, per germline. The CDR3 runs 14 residues. In nucleotides, the CDR3 is TGTGCCAGCAGTGCCGGACTAGCTACCTACGAGCAGTACTTC. This encodes CASSAGLATYEQYF.

This rearrangement joins TRBV2 to TRBJ2-4; perhaps TRBD1 as D (6 bases). Germline V CDR1 and CDR2: SNHLY, FYNNEI. The V gene lost 5 bases and the J gene lost 8 bases, with 16 bases spanning the gap. The CDR3 is 14 residues long. DNA of the CDR3: TGTGCCAGCAGTCCCGACAGGTTATCGGACATTCAGTACTTC. Protein product: CASSPDRLSDIQYF. The full variable domain, completed using reference TRBV2 and TRBJ2-4, is EPEVTQTPSHQVTQMGQEVILRCVPISNHLYFYWYRQILGQKVEFLVSFYNNEISEKSEIFDDQFSVERPDGSNFTLKIRSTKLEDSAMYFCASSPDRLSDIQYFGAGTRLSVL.

The chain joins TRBV23-1 to TRBJ2-7; D gene ambiguous. TRBV23-1 is recorded as an ORF, its role being uncertain. CDR3 length: 14 residues. Deletions cut 0 bases from V and 2 bases from J, with 8 bases between. CDR3 region: CASSQSSFPYEQYF. In DNA, the CDR3 is TGCGCCAGCAGTCAATCGTCGTTTCCCTACGAGCAGTACTTC.

The chain joins TRBV6-1 to TRBJ2-7; 10 bases are a match to TRBD1. Per the germline V gene, CDR1 is MNHNS and CDR2 is SASEGT. V shed 0 bases, J shed 2 bases, and the junction held 4 bases outside the gene matches. CDR3 length equals 16 residues. The CDR3 DNA follows: TGTGCCAGCAGTGAAGCCGGGACAGGGGAAGCCTACGAGCAGTACTTC. Protein product: CASSEAGTGEAYEQYF.

The chain is built from TRBV7-3 and TRBJ2-1; TRBD2 matches 7 bases. The CDR3 has 14 residues. V shed 8 bases, J shed 5 bases, and the junction held 9 bases outside the gene matches. Germline V gene data show CDR1 as SGHTA and CDR2 as FQGTGA. The CDR3 spells CASSLGAGHNEQFF. The CDR3 region has the DNA TGTGCCAGCTCCCTGGGAGCGGGGCACAATGAGCAGTTCTTC.

The chain links TRBV5-4 to TRBJ2-7; 9 bases line up with TRBD1. The germline gives CDR1 SGHNT, CDR2 YYREEE (reference sequence). This CDR3 region has 17 residues. Trimming took 0 bases from V and 0 from J; bases not matched to a gene: 7. CDR3 region: CASSLDLGTGLSYEQYF. For the CDR3, the DNA is TGTGCCAGCAGCTTGGATCTCGGGACAGGGCTCTCCTACGAGCAGTACTTC.

The chain employs TRBV19 and TRBJ1-2, with D tentatively TRBD1 (5 bases). Trimming removed 7 bases from V and 8 bases from J, with 11 bases in between. The V gene's germline CDR1 is LNHDA and CDR2 SQIVND (reference sequence). The CDR3 has 11 residues. The CDR3 DNA sequence: TGTGCCAGTACACGGGGGATCGGCTACACCTTC. Its protein is CASTRGIGYTF.

The J gene is TRBJ2-1, the V gene TRBV5-1; D is possibly TRBD1 (6 bases). Germline assignment: CDR1 SGHRS and CDR2 YFSETQ. The CDR3 loop spans 17 amino acids. Trimming cost V 4 bases and J 0 bases, with 17 bases left between them. CDR3 sequence reads: CASSTTKTGLSYNEQFF. DNA for the CDR3: TGCGCCAGCAGCACCACGAAGACAGGTCTCTCCTACAATGAGCAGTTCTTC.

The gene calls are TRBV27 and TRBJ1-1; 9 positions match TRBD1. J was trimmed by 8 bases and V by 2 bases; bases with no gene match: 6. The germline CDR1 and CDR2 sequences are MNHEY and SMNVEV (reference sequence). The CDR3 has 14 amino acids. The CDR3 sequence is CASSLLRTGGEAFF. CDR3 DNA: TGTGCCAGCAGTTTACTTCGTACAGGGGGCGAAGCTTTCTTT.

The chain employs TRBV9 and TRBJ2-3; the D gene is possibly TRBD1 (7 bases). The CDR3 spans 14 residues. V lost 6 bases, J lost 4 bases, and 15 bases lay in between. Germline V gene lookup returns CDR1 SGDLS and CDR2 YYNGEE. CDR3: CASTSGRGADTQYF. As DNA, the CDR3 is TGTGCCAGCACCTCCGGCAGGGGGGCAGATACGCAGTATTTT.

V is TRBV6-6 and J is TRBJ2-7; 7 bases match TRBD1. J lost 2 bases, V lost 0 bases, and 7 bases had no gene match. The CDR3 has 16 amino acids. Germline CDR1 MNHNY, CDR2 SVGAGI (reference sequence). The CDR3 sequence is CASSYSNRGNAYEQYF. CDR3 nucleotides: TGTGCCAGCAGTTACTCGAACAGGGGAAACGCCTACGAGCAGTACTTC.

This sequence joins TRBV7-3 and TRBJ2-1; TRBD2 agrees at 10 bases. CDR3 length: 15 residues. Germline CDR1 and CDR2: SGHTA and FQGTGA. The trim removed 4 bases at V and 7 bases at J, leaving 7 bases unmatched. CDR3 amino acids: CASSWSGGAGNEQFF. In DNA, the CDR3 is TGTGCCAGCAGCTGGAGCGGGGGGGCCGGGAATGAGCAGTTCTTC.

A few counts support this clone. This rearrangement joins TRBV7-3 to TRBJ2-7; tentative D call: TRBD2 (8 bases). Germline V gene sequence: CDR1 SGHTA, CDR2 FQGTGA. This CDR3 spans 13 amino acids. V was trimmed by 3 bases and J by 7 bases, leaving 13 bases between them. In DNA form, the CDR3 reads TGTGCCAGCAGCTTGGGACAGCGGGGGGAGCAGTACTTC. Translating it yields CASSLGQRGEQYF.